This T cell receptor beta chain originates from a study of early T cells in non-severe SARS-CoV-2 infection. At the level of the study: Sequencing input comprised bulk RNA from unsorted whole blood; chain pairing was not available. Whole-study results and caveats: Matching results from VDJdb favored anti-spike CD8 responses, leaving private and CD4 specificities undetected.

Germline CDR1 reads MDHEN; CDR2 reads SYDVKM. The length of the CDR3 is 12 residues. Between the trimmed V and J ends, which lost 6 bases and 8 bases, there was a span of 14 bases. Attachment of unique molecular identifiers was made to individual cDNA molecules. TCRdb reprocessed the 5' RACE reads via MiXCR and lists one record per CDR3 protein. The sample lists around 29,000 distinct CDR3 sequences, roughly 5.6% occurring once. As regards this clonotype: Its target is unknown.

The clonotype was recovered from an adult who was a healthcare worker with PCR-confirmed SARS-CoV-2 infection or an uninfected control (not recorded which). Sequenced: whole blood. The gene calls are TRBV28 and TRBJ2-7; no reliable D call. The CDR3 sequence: CASSPWGNKQYF. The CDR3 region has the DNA TGTGCCAGCAGCCCTTGGGGTAATAAGCAGTACTTC.